A single sample is the source of the 25 T cell receptor beta chains below, sequenced in a study of blood T cell repertoires in COVID-19. Clones were read by immunoSEQ multiplex PCR, and TCRdb kept only the in-frame ones, dropping some. The data hold some 340,000 clones, with about four fifths observed a single time. The sample comprised PBMCs or T cells enriched from blood (not recorded which). The receptor source for this set is a woman aged 45 to 65 who had recovered from COVID-19.

This clone was seen a few times. The chain combines TRBV30 with TRBJ2-7; tentatively, D is TRBD1 (5 bases). The CDR3 loop spans 11 amino acids. The V gene's germline CDR1 is GTSNPN and CDR2 SVGIG (reference sequence). V shed 4 bases and J shed 2 bases, with 6 bases lying between them. CDR3 region: CAWTDTYEQYF. CDR3 sequence (DNA): TGTGCCTGGACGGACACCTACGAGCAGTACTTC.

The chain is built from TRBV29-1 and TRBJ1-2; D possibly corresponds to TRBD1 (6 bases). Trimming took off 6 bases at V and 4 bases at J, with 15 bases between the two ends. This CDR3 spans 13 amino acids. CDR1 SQVTM and CDR2 ANQGSEA come from the germline V gene. CDR3 in amino acids: CSVQGGWTYGYTF. The CDR3 coding sequence is TGCAGCGTACAGGGAGGGTGGACCTATGGCTACACCTTC.

The V and J genes are TRBV19 and TRBJ2-3; a possible D gene is TRBD1 (5 bases). Trimming shortened V by 8 bases and J by 6 bases, and 18 bases separated the two germline ends. Germline loops: CDR1 LNHDA, CDR2 SQIVND (reference sequence). The CDR3 is made up of 14 amino acids. The CDR3 DNA reads as TGTGCCAGTTTATCGGGCCAAAAGGGGGATACGCAGTATTTT. Protein sequence: CASLSGQKGDTQYF.

V usage is TRBV6-5 and J usage is TRBJ1-2; D perhaps matches TRBD1 (5 bases). This CDR3 has 12 residues. Trimming removed 7 bases from V and 8 bases from J, with 14 bases in between. Germline CDR1 MNHEY, CDR2 SVGAGI. CDR3 DNA: TGTGCCAGCAACGAGGCGGCAGGGGGCTACACCTTC. Translation gives CASNEAAGGYTF.

The gene calls are TRBV18 and TRBJ1-2; the D gene is possibly TRBD1 (5 bases). Germline CDR1 KGHSH, CDR2 LQKENI. V was clipped by 3 bases and J by 4 bases, with 12 bases between them. The CDR3 is 14 amino acids. CDR3 in amino acids: CASSPFDSSYGYTF. In DNA, the CDR3 is TGTGCCAGCTCACCCTTTGACAGTTCCTATGGCTACACCTTC.

This clone has only one observation. The chain employs TRBV6-5 and TRBJ1-3; unclear D gene. The CDR3 runs 14 residues. Germline loops: CDR1 MNHEY, CDR2 SVGAGI. Trimming removed 5 bases at V and 2 bases at J, with 10 bases between. The CDR3 nucleotides read TGTGCCAGCAGTCCCCAGGTTGCTGGAAACACCATATATTTT. Amino acid sequence: CASSPQVAGNTIYF.

The V and J genes are TRBV7-9 and TRBJ1-4, with D uncertain. CDR3 length equals 14 residues. CDR1 SEHNR and CDR2 FQNEAQ come from the germline V gene (reference sequence). Trimming left V 0 bases short and J 4 bases short, with 6 bases between. CDR3 DNA sequence: TGTGCCAGCAGCTTAGCACAGAATAATGAAAAACTGTTTTTT. It encodes CASSLAQNNEKLFF.

Here the CDR3 reads CASSARQGPGTEAFF. The CDR3 DNA reads as TGTGCCAGCAGCGCCAGACAGGGACCAGGAACTGAAGCTTTCTTT. The gene calls are TRBV5-8 and TRBJ1-1; TRBD1 matches 7 bases. With V trimmed by 4 bases and J by 5 bases, 11 bases remained unmatched. Per the germline V gene, CDR1 is SGHTS and CDR2 is YDEGEE. This CDR3 has 15 amino acids. The entire variable domain, with the rest obtained from reference TRBV5-8 and TRBJ1-1, is as follows: EAGVTQSPTHLIKTRGQQATLRCSPISGHTSVYWYQQALGLGLQFLLWYDEGEERNRGNFPPRFSGRQFPNYSSELNVNALELEDSALYLCASSARQGPGTEAFFGQGTRLTVV.

In this sample, this clone turned up a few times. The junction shows a germline mismatch at one end, possibly a read error. This rearrangement joins TRBV2 to TRBJ1-2, with D possibly matching TRBD1 (6 bases). The CDR3 loop spans 12 amino acids. CDR1 is SNHLY and CDR2 is FYNNEI in the germline V gene. The CDR3: CASDQGYIERSF. CDR3 bases: TGTGCCAGCGATCAGGGGTATATTGAGCGGAGCTTC.

This clone has just one count. The rearrangement links TRBV28 to TRBJ1-2; D gene uncertain. V shed 3 bases and J shed 2 bases, with 10 bases lying between them. This CDR3 has 14 residues. Looked up from germline, CDR1 is MDHEN and CDR2 is SYDVKM. The CDR3 DNA reads as TGTGCCAGCAGTTTTCTTACGGGGAACTATGGCTACACCTTC. Encoded protein: CASSFLTGNYGYTF.

This clone came up once. V usage is TRBV5-1 and J usage is TRBJ2-1; no firm D call. V was clipped by 4 bases and J by 5 bases, with 16 bases between them. Germline loops: CDR1 SGHRS, CDR2 YFSETQ. The CDR3 runs 15 residues. The CDR3: CASSPGSPVHNEQFF. In nucleotides, the CDR3 is TGCGCCAGCAGCCCCGGGTCACCGGTCCACAATGAGCAGTTCTTC.

The chain is built from TRBV18 and TRBJ1-1; 8 nucleotides line up with TRBD1. The germline V gene encodes CDR1 KGHSH and CDR2 LQKENI. The J segment lost 0 bases and the V segment lost 5 bases, leaving 11 bases of the junction unmatched. This CDR3 is 17 amino acids long. The CDR3, as DNA: TGTGCCAGCTCAAAACCCCCCCGGGGACAGGTGAACACTGAAGCTTTCTTT. Protein sequence: CASSKPPRGQVNTEAFF.

This clone appeared a single time. Other DNA sequences in the same sample also yield this CDR3. The genes are TRBV7-8 and TRBJ2-7; 9 nucleotides align to TRBD2. CDR1 and CDR2 (germline): SGHVS, FQNEAQ. V shed 6 bases, J shed 3 bases, and the junction held 15 bases outside the gene matches. There are 17 residues in the CDR3. The CDR3 spells CASSPGGVAGVGYEQYF. Here the CDR3 DNA reads TGTGCCAGCAGTCCAGGCGGGGTAGCGGGAGTTGGCTACGAGCAGTACTTC.

The CDR3 region has the DNA TGCGCCAGCAGTGAGTCGTGGCGGGAGGGGGTTTACAATGAGCAGTTCTTC. Translation: CASSESWREGVYNEQFF. V and J are TRBV10-2 and TRBJ2-1; 9 nucleotides match TRBD2. The V gene's germline CDR1 is WSHSY and CDR2 SAAADI. This CDR3 contains 17 residues. V trimming: 0 bases; J trimming: 4 bases; junction bases outside the gene matches: 7.

This clone was found a few times. The V gene is TRBV30, the J gene TRBJ1-2; TRBD1 is a possible D gene (6 bases). This CDR3 has 13 residues. The germline gives CDR1 GTSNPN, CDR2 SVGIG (reference sequence). V was shortened by 3 bases and J by 8 bases, with 16 bases between the two germline ends. The CDR3: CAWRVQGIGGYTF. CDR3 DNA: TGTGCCTGGAGGGTACAGGGTATAGGCGGCTACACCTTC.

For this clone: Mismatch with germline at one junction end may stem from a read error. The chain has TRBV7-9 and TRBJ2-2; no clear D gene. The CDR3 runs to 14 residues. CDR1 is SEHNR, CDR2 FQNEAQ, per germline (reference sequence). The CDR3 DNA sequence: TGTGCCAGCACCTTAGATTTAGTAGACGGGGAGCTGTTTTTT. Translation: CASTLDLVDGELFF.

The V call is TRBV5-1, the J call TRBJ1-5; maybe TRBD1 (6 bases). Per germline, CDR1 SGHRS and CDR2 YFSETQ. The CDR3 is 15 amino acids. Trimming pared 4 bases from V and 2 bases from J, leaving 13 bases between. Here the CDR3 DNA reads TGCGCCAGCAGCCCCTCAGGGGATCGCAATCAGCCCCAGCATTTT. It yields the protein CASSPSGDRNQPQHF.

The rearrangement joins TRBV4-1 to TRBJ1-5; D not certain. The CDR3 length is 16 residues. V was trimmed by 1 base and J by 0 bases, leaving 10 bases between them. CDR1 and CDR2 from the germline V gene are MGHRA and YSYEKL. The CDR3 bases are TGCGCCAGCAGCCAAGTGTTTCCCCATAGCAATCAGCCCCAGCATTTT. Protein: CASSQVFPHSNQPQHF.

V usage is TRBV7-3 and J usage is TRBJ1-2, with 7 bases aligning to TRBD1. Trimming removed 5 bases from V and 5 bases from J; junction bases left unmatched: 8. Germline values: CDR1 SGHTA, CDR2 FQGTGA. The CDR3 length is 14 residues. DNA of the CDR3: TGTGCCAGCAGCGACACAGGGGCGAGATATGGCTACACCTTC. It specifies CASSDTGARYGYTF.

The chain recombines TRBV6-5 with TRBJ1-4; D is ambiguous. V gave up 0 bases and J gave up 8 bases, with 10 bases separating them. This CDR3 is built from 14 residues. The germline V gene encodes CDR1 MNHEY and CDR2 SVGAGI. CDR3 region: CASSYSGVGEKLFF. CDR3 nucleotides: TGTGCCAGCAGTTACTCCGGGGTTGGAGAAAAACTGTTTTTT.

The chain combines TRBV30 with TRBJ1-4; 8 positions agree with TRBD1. Germline-derived CDR1 and CDR2 are GTSNPN and SVGIG (reference sequence). This CDR3 has 15 residues. V lost 4 bases to trimming and J lost 4 bases; unmatched junction nucleotides: 8. In nucleotides, the CDR3 is TGTGCCTGGACCCGGACCGGGACAGGTAATGAAAAACTGTTTTTT. Its translation is CAWTRTGTGNEKLFF. Full variable domain (rest looked up from reference TRBV30 and TRBJ1-4): SQTIHQWPATLVQPVGSPLSLECTVEGTSNPNLYWYRQAAGRGLQLLFYSVGIGQISSEVPQNLSASRPQDRQFILSSKKLLLSDSGFYLCAWTRTGTGNEKLFFGSGTQLSVL.

The chain carries TRBV15 and TRBJ2-1, with D possibly matching TRBD1 (6 bases). Per germline, CDR1 LNHNV and CDR2 YYDKDF (reference sequence). V gave up 0 bases and J gave up 8 bases, with 23 bases separating them. This CDR3 spans 18 amino acids. The CDR3 loop is CATSRDAAPLLSGDEQFF. The CDR3 nucleotides read TGTGCCACCAGCAGAGATGCAGCTCCCTTATTGTCAGGGGATGAGCAGTTCTTC.

The CDR3 loop is CASSQRTGGAGLSGYTF. DNA of the CDR3: TGTGCCAGCAGCCAACGGACAGGGGGCGCGGGTTTATCCGGCTACACCTTC. This sequence joins TRBV6-4 and TRBJ1-2; 11 positions match TRBD1. The CDR3 consists of 17 residues. The V segment lost 6 bases and the J segment 8 bases; nucleotides outside the gene matches: 17. Germline CDR1 reads MRHNA; CDR2 reads SNTAGT.

The rearrangement links TRBV19 to TRBJ2-3; 7 bases fit TRBD2. Per germline, CDR1 LNHDA and CDR2 SQIVND (reference sequence). This CDR3 contains 14 residues. V was clipped by 5 bases and J by 4 bases; unmatched bases: 6. The CDR3 region has the DNA TGTGCCAGTAGTCTAAGCGGGATATCAGATACGCAGTATTTT. It codes for CASSLSGISDTQYF. The full variable domain, in which reference TRBV19 and TRBJ2-3 provide the parts outside the CDR3, is DGGITQSPKYLFRKEGQNVTLSCEQNLNHDAMYWYRQDPGQGLRLIYYSQIVNDFQKGDIAEGYSVSREKKESFPLTVTSAQKNPTAFYLCASSLSGISDTQYFGPGTRLTVL.

This clone was counted once. The chain carries TRBV7-2 and TRBJ1-1; possibly TRBD1 for D (6 bases). The CDR3 is 13 residues long. Germline CDR1 and CDR2: SGHTA and FQGNSA. V was shortened by 6 bases and J by 0 bases, with 8 bases between the two germline ends. The CDR3 DNA reads as TGTGCCAGCAGAACAGGGATGAACACTGAAGCTTTCTTT. The encoded protein is CASRTGMNTEAFF.